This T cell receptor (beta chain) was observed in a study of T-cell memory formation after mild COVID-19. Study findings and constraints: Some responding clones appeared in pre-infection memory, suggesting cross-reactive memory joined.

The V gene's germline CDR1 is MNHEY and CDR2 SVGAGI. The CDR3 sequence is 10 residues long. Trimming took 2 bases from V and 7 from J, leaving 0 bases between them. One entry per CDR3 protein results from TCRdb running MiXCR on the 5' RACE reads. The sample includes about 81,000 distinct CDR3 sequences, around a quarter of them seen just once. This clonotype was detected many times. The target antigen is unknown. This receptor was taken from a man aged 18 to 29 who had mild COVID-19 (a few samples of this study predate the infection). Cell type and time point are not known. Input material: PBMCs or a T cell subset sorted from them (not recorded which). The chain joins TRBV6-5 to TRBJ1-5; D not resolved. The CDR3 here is CASSYQPQHF. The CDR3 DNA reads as TGTGCCAGCAGTTACCAGCCCCAGCATTTT.